Sequencing of this T cell receptor beta chain was carried out in a study of cytomegalovirus exposure and HLA in healthy donors. Study-wide background: The roughly 110 validation repertoires were reported in a later analysis to have been generated on the same platform as the 666 first-cohort repertoires.

Concerning this clone itself: Its antigen remains unknown.

The repertoire was sequenced with immunoSEQ multiplex PCR; TCRdb's copy has only in-frame clones and lacks some. This table has 150,000 to 200,000 clones, about 80% appearing once. The V and J ends lost 2 bases and 8 bases respectively, with 15 bases between them. The germline gives CDR1 SEHNR, CDR2 FQNEAQ (reference sequence). The CDR3 contains 14 residues. Study-wide results and limits: Whilst most TCR sequences proved rare, a subset of public TCRs occurred across many donors. TCR beta chains numbering some 160 were designated cytomegalovirus-associated.

A roughly 120-subject validation cohort, separate from the 666-subject first cohort, supplied the donors. Input material: PBMCs. The rearrangement joins TRBV7-9 to TRBJ1-1; maybe TRBD1 (6 bases). The sequence came from a woman in her late teens or twenties in good health and CMV-seropositive. The CDR3 protein is CASSLLGQGKEAFF. As DNA, the CDR3 is TGTGCCAGCAGCTTATTGGGGCAGGGGAAAGAAGCTTTCTTT.